Shown below are 23 T cell receptor beta chains from a single sample sequenced in a study of T cell repertoires in cytomegalovirus infection. From the reads, TCRdb called clonotypes with MiXCR, one entry per CDR3 protein. The table lists about 240,000 distinct CDR3 sequences, 6% to 8% of them singletons, with 5.5% to 6.5% in the top ten. The sample was PBMCs. The origin of the receptors is a human donor in good health (CMV status not recorded). Some clones in this sample may be carry-over from other donors' samples.

In regard to this clonotype: Just one base apart from a much larger clone, this may be a read error. The V call is TRBV5-1, the J call TRBJ1-1, with D unclear. CDR1 and CDR2 from the germline V gene are SGHRS and YFSETQ. The CDR3 is 14 amino acids. CDR3 DNA: TGCGCCAGCAGTGGAGACGGGGTTAATACTGAAGCTTCCTTT. Translation: CASSGDGVNTEASF.

At least ten counts were recorded for this clonotype. V gene TRBV7-9 combines with J gene TRBJ1-1; D possibly corresponds to TRBD1 (5 bases). Between the trimmed V and J ends, which lost 8 bases and 4 bases, there was a span of 14 bases. Germline V gene sequence: CDR1 SEHNR, CDR2 FQNEAQ (reference sequence). The CDR3 sequence is 13 residues long. The CDR3 coding sequence is TGTGCCAGCGGGACTGGTACGGGCACTGAAGCTTTCTTT. Translation: CASGTGTGTEAFF.

This clonotype was seen many times. The chain carries TRBV20-1 and TRBJ1-1; a weak D match, TRBD1 (5 bases). There are 14 residues in the CDR3. V was clipped by 5 bases and J by 4 bases, with 17 bases between them. Germline CDR1 is DFQATT and CDR2 is SNEGSKA (reference sequence). The CDR3 DNA follows: TGCAGTGCTTACACCGGGACTCTCCCCACTGAAGCTTTCTTT. It codes for CSAYTGTLPTEAFF.

J is TRBJ2-1 and V is TRBV20-1; 9 positions match TRBD2. J gave up 9 bases and V 5 bases, and 5 bases lay outside the gene matches. Germline assignment: CDR1 DFQATT and CDR2 SNEGSKA (reference sequence). The CDR3 has 12 residues. In DNA form, the CDR3 reads TGCAGTGCTGGGACTAGCCGCGGTGAGCAGTTCTTC. Its protein product is CSAGTSRGEQFF.

This clonotype was seen at least ten times. The chain couples TRBV28 to TRBJ2-2; TRBD2 matches 7 bases. Germline CDR1 and CDR2: MDHEN and SYDVKM. The CDR3 extends over 16 amino acids. J gave up 0 bases and V 5 bases, and 6 bases lay outside the gene matches. For the CDR3, the DNA is TGTGCCAGCAGTCCCAGGAGCGGGGCGAACACCGGGGAGCTGTTTTTT. Its protein is CASSPRSGANTGELFF.

Ten or more counts support this clonotype. CDR3 bases: TGTGCCAGCAGCTCCATGACCGACGGCGGGGAGCTGTTTTTT. Translated, it gives CASSSMTDGGELFF. V is TRBV5-4 and J is TRBJ2-2; D call uncertain. Germline V gene lookup returns CDR1 SGHNT and CDR2 YYREEE (reference sequence). V lost 3 bases and J 7 bases, leaving 13 bases between the germline ends. The CDR3 spans 14 residues.

This clonotype was found many times. This chain joins TRBV12-3 or TRBV12-4 and TRBJ1-5; D is ambiguous. Trimming removed 8 bases at V and 7 bases at J, with 18 bases between. CDR3 length equals 14 residues. Here the CDR3 reads CASGQVPPEQPQHF. In DNA, the CDR3 is TGTGCCAGCGGGCAGGTTCCCCCGGAACAGCCCCAGCATTTT.

As concerns this clonotype: This may be a read error, as it is one base from a much larger clone. The chain has TRBV20-1 and TRBJ1-5; TRBD1 matches 10 bases. CDR3 size: 15 residues. Germline V gives CDR1 DFQATT, CDR2 SNEGSKA (reference sequence). Written as DNA, the CDR3 is TGCAGTACTAGAACCGGGACAGGGGGCAATCAGCCCCAGCATTTT. The encoded protein is CSTRTGTGGNQPQHF.

The sample holds many counts of this clonotype. This chain uses TRBV7-2 with TRBJ2-7; 7 bases align to TRBD1. CDR1 is SGHTA, CDR2 FQGNSA, per germline. The CDR3 has 13 amino acids. Trimming took 1 base from V and 9 from J; bases not matched to a gene: 6. The CDR3 loop is CASSLEGAGGQYF. The CDR3 DNA reads as TGTGCCAGCAGCTTAGAGGGGGCTGGGGGGCAGTACTTC.

The table lists this clonotype with many counts. The rearrangement uses TRBV19 and TRBJ2-5; 11 bases line up with TRBD2. CDR3 length: 16 residues. Germline V gene lookup returns CDR1 LNHDA and CDR2 SQIVND (reference sequence). V was pared by 4 bases and J by 5 bases, with 9 bases of the junction left unmatched. The CDR3 protein is CASSTHTSGGWETQYF. CDR3 nucleotides: TGTGCCAGTAGTACTCACACTAGCGGGGGCTGGGAGACCCAGTACTTC.

The sample holds a few counts of this clonotype. The chain recombines TRBV29-1 with TRBJ1-1, with 7 bases that match TRBD1. Germline V gives CDR1 SQVTM, CDR2 ANQGSEA. The ends lost 6 bases at V and 3 bases at J; junction bases unmatched: 10. The CDR3 covers 14 residues. CDR3 nucleotide sequence: TGCAGCGTCCAGTCAGGGGGGGGGGACACTGAAGCTTTCTTT. This encodes CSVQSGGGDTEAFF.

There are many counts of this clonotype. V and J are TRBV7-2 and TRBJ1-5; D may be TRBD1 (6 bases). The CDR3 sequence is 13 residues long. The V end lost 3 bases, the J end lost 10 bases, and 13 bases lay between the germline ends. The germline CDR1 and CDR2 sequences are SGHTA and FQGNSA. CDR3 amino acids: CASSFRDMEPQHF. The DNA for the CDR3 is TGTGCCAGCAGCTTTAGGGACATGGAACCCCAGCATTTT.

A few counts support this clonotype. The chain uses TRBV12-3 or TRBV12-4 and TRBJ2-1; 10 positions agree with TRBD2. This CDR3 spans 15 amino acids. V dropped 6 bases and J dropped 2; count of bases not matched to a gene: 4. For the CDR3, the DNA is TGTGCCAGCAGCCTAGCGGGAGCCACCTACAATGAGCAGTTCTTC. This gives the protein CASSLAGATYNEQFF.

This clonotype has a count of ten or more. V and J are TRBV2 and TRBJ2-3, with D perhaps matching TRBD1 or TRBD2 (6 bases each). Germline V lookup: CDR1 SNHLY, CDR2 FYNNEI. The V and J ends lost 8 bases and 2 bases respectively, with 14 bases between them. This CDR3 contains 14 residues. The CDR3, as DNA: TGTGCCAGCGGAGTCGGGGGCACCACAGATACGCAGTATTTT. It yields the protein CASGVGGTTDTQYF.

This clonotype was counted at least ten times. V gene TRBV20-1 combines with J gene TRBJ1-1, with D perhaps matching TRBD1 (5 bases). From germline, CDR1 is DFQATT and CDR2 SNEGSKA (reference sequence). Trimming took 4 bases from V and 3 from J, leaving 24 bases between them. The CDR3 length is 17 residues. DNA for the CDR3: TGCAGTGCTACCGAAGGGGCGGTCTCCATAAGGGACACTGAAGCTTTCTTT. Amino acid sequence: CSATEGAVSIRDTEAFF.

This clonotype was picked up many times. The chain is built from TRBV20-1 and TRBJ1-6, with unresolved D. The germline V gene has CDR1 DFQATT and CDR2 SNEGSKA (reference sequence). The CDR3 is 15 residues long. Trimming removed 6 bases from V and 6 bases from J, with 18 bases in between. The CDR3 is CSARRVGEVNSPLHF. CDR3 sequence (DNA): TGCAGTGCGAGGAGGGTGGGAGAAGTTAATTCACCCCTCCACTTT.

This clonotype was counted ten times or more. The J gene is TRBJ1-5, the V gene TRBV12-3 or TRBV12-4; D remains unclear. The CDR3 runs to 15 residues. V shed 3 bases and J shed 0 bases, with 9 bases lying between them. The CDR3 is CASSFGPASNQPQHF. The CDR3 coding sequence is TGTGCCAGCAGTTTTGGGCCGGCTAGCAATCAGCCCCAGCATTTT.

This clonotype was recorded at least ten times. The J gene is TRBJ2-6, the V gene TRBV7-9; tentative D call: TRBD1 (6 bases). CDR1 and CDR2 from the germline V gene are SEHNR and FQNEAQ (reference sequence). The CDR3 sequence is 18 residues long. The V end was cut by 5 bases, the J end by 0 bases, with 17 bases between. CDR3 DNA: TGTGCCAGCAGCCCGCGGACAGACCCGTACTCTGGGGCCAACGTCCTGACTTTC. Protein: CASSPRTDPYSGANVLTF. Variable domain in full (rest from reference TRBV7-9 and TRBJ2-6): DTGVSQNPRHKITKRGQNVTFRCDPISEHNRLYWYRQTLGQGPEFLTYFQNEAQLEKSRLLSDRFSAERPKGSFSTLEIQRTEQGDSAMYLCASSPRTDPYSGANVLTFGAGSRLTVL.

This clonotype was detected a few times. The V call is TRBV15, the J call TRBJ2-5; TRBD1 matches 8 bases. V shed 5 bases and J 5 bases; nucleotides not matched to a gene: 7. Germline CDR1 is LNHNV and CDR2 is YYDKDF (reference sequence). The CDR3 covers 14 residues. The CDR3 DNA reads TGTGCCACCAGCCAAGACAGGGGTGGTGAGACCCAGTACTTC. Translating gives CATSQDRGGETQYF.

This clonotype was observed many times. V and J are TRBV6-2 or TRBV6-3 and TRBJ1-3; TRBD1 is a possible D gene (5 bases). CDR3 length equals 13 residues. V gave up 8 bases and J gave up 1 base, with 9 bases separating them. Germline-derived CDR1 and CDR2 are MNHEY and SVGEGT. CDR3: CASQTASGNTIYF. The DNA for the CDR3 is TGTGCCAGCCAGACAGCGTCTGGAAACACCATATATTTT.

At least ten counts were recorded for this clonotype. V and J are TRBV7-2 and TRBJ1-3, with D perhaps TRBD1 (5 bases). Germline loops: CDR1 SGHTA, CDR2 FQGNSA. This CDR3 region has 14 residues. V lost 5 bases and J lost 3, with 11 bases in between. For the CDR3, the DNA is TGTGCCAGCAGCACCGGGGGAGGTGGAAACACCATATATTTT. Protein product: CASSTGGGGNTIYF.

This clonotype was seen a few times. This rearrangement joins TRBV6-2 or TRBV6-3 to TRBJ2-3; 7 bases agree with TRBD1. This CDR3 is built from 16 residues. J lost 2 bases, V lost 7 bases, and 12 bases had no gene match. Germline-derived CDR1 and CDR2 are MNHEY and SVGEGT. CDR3 sequence: CASTLSVGTDTDTQYF. Here the CDR3 DNA reads TGTGCCAGCACCTTATCAGTCGGGACAGACACAGATACGCAGTATTTT.

In this sample, this clonotype turned up many times. The rearrangement uses TRBV19 and TRBJ1-1; 7 bases map to TRBD1. Germline loops: CDR1 LNHDA, CDR2 SQIVND (reference sequence). V trimming: 5 bases; J trimming: 5 bases; junction bases outside the gene matches: 8. The CDR3 is made up of 14 amino acids. The CDR3 sequence is CASSDRTGGTEAFF. CDR3 nucleotide sequence: TGTGCCAGTAGTGACCGGACAGGAGGGACTGAAGCTTTCTTT.